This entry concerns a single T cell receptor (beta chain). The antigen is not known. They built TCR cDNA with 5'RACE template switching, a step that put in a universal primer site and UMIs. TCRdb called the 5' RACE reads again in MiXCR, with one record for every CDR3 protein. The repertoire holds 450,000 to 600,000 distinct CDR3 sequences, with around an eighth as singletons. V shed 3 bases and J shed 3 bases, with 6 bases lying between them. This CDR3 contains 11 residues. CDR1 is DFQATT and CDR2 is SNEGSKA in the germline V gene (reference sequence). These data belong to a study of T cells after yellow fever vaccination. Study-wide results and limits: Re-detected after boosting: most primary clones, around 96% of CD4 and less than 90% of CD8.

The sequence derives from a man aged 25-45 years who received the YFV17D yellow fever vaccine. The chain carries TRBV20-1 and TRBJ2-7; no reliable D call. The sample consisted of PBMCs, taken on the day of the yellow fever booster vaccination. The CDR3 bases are TGCAGTGCTAGGTTAGACTACGAGCAGTACTTC. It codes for CSARLDYEQYF.